This TCR beta chain was profiled in a study of CD8 T cells in ankylosing spondylitis. Broader study findings: Seemingly characteristic of ankylosing spondylitis blood was a TCR beta motif consisting of fewer than 10 highly homologous variants. Disease-linked clones bore a CD8+ phenotype and were relatively rare in peripheral blood. Prior work had noted some motif variants in reactive arthritis blood and synovial fluid.

The authors made TCR beta libraries by quantitative 5'-RACE with molecular barcodes. TCRdb re-derived calls from the 5' RACE reads in MiXCR, one entry per CDR3 protein. Here the sample spans hundreds of thousands of distinct CDR3 sequences, less than 25% being singletons. This clonotype showed up just a few times. Its target is unknown. This TCR came from a female donor with ankylosing spondylitis or in good health (not recorded which). The sequenced material came from blood, either unsorted or a sorted T cell fraction (not recorded which).

The CDR3 DNA follows: TGCAGTGCGAGTCTTTCCATTGAAGCTTTCTTT. It translates to CSASLSIEAFF. The rearrangement joins TRBV20-1 to TRBJ1-1; D gene uncertain. The CDR3 has 11 residues. The germline gives CDR1 DFQATT, CDR2 SNEGSKA (reference sequence). Trimming removed 6 bases at V and 7 bases at J, with 12 bases between.